Presented here are 18 T cell receptor beta chains from one specimen sequenced in a study of T-cell memory formation after mild COVID-19. TCRdb independently ran MiXCR on the 5' RACE reads; one entry per CDR3 protein. The sample lists under 300,000 distinct CDR3 sequences, 7.5% to 9.5% occurring once. Specimen: PBMCs or a T cell subset sorted from them (not recorded which). All receptors come from a man between 18 and 35 years old who had mild COVID-19 (a few samples of this study predate the infection). Cell type and time point are not known.

The table lists this clonotype with a few counts. This sequence joins TRBV7-2 and TRBJ2-3; 8 bases agree with TRBD1. The CDR3 spans 13 residues. Trimming at V came to 5 bases and at J to 4 bases, leaving 2 bases not matched to a gene. The germline V gene encodes CDR1 SGHTA and CDR2 FQGNSA. CDR3: CASSPRGPDTQYF. CDR3 nucleotides: TGTGCCAGCAGCCCCAGGGGGCCAGATACGCAGTATTTT.

This clonotype was recorded a few times. This chain links TRBV7-9 with TRBJ1-1, with 7 bases that match TRBD1. The V and J ends lost 5 bases and 4 bases, in that order; junction bases with no gene match: 7. CDR3 length: 14 residues. Germline V gives CDR1 SEHNR, CDR2 FQNEAQ (reference sequence). For the CDR3, the DNA is TGTGCCAGCAGCCCCGGACAGGCATCCACTGAAGCTTTCTTT. Translated, it gives CASSPGQASTEAFF.

This clonotype was counted at least ten times. The rearrangement uses TRBV6-1 and TRBJ2-1; TRBD1 or TRBD2 may be the D gene (5 bases each). The V gene lost 10 bases and the J gene lost 3 bases, with 16 bases spanning the gap. The CDR3 is 14 amino acids. Per the germline V gene, CDR1 is MNHNS and CDR2 is SASEGT. This CDR3 reads CAIGAAGNYNEQFF. Here the CDR3 DNA reads TGTGCCATCGGGGCGGCAGGGAACTACAATGAGCAGTTCTTC.

This clonotype has more than one count but fewer than ten. The chain joins TRBV6-5 to TRBJ2-7; 9 bases fit TRBD1. The V and J ends lost 8 bases and 1 base, in that order; junction bases with no gene match: 6. The CDR3 sequence is 14 residues long. The germline gives CDR1 MNHEY, CDR2 SVGAGI. The CDR3 DNA follows: TGTGCCAGCGCCCGGGACAGGGCGTCCTACGAGCAGTACTTC. Its protein product is CASARDRASYEQYF.

The CDR3 DNA sequence: TGCAGCGTTGAAGTTCAGACTCTTAATGAAAAACTGTTTTTT. This codes for CSVEVQTLNEKLFF. The chain employs TRBV29-1 and TRBJ1-4; D is ambiguous. This CDR3 is 14 amino acids long. Germline CDR1 SQVTM, CDR2 ANQGSEA. Trimming removed 1 base at V and 4 bases at J, with 10 bases between.

The sample holds many counts of this clonotype. The genes are TRBV7-9 and TRBJ1-2; 9 nucleotides align to TRBD1. CDR3 length equals 15 residues. The germline V gene has CDR1 SEHNR and CDR2 FQNEAQ (reference sequence). Trimming took 2 bases from V and 6 from J; bases not matched to a gene: 7. The CDR3 spells CASSLRGQGLDGYTF. DNA of the CDR3: TGTGCCAGCAGCTTACGCGGACAGGGGCTGGATGGCTACACCTTC.

V and J are TRBV7-2 and TRBJ2-4; D perhaps matches TRBD1 (6 bases). The germline CDR1 and CDR2 sequences are SGHTA and FQGNSA. This CDR3 spans 16 amino acids. Trimming pared 5 bases from V and 0 bases from J, leaving 14 bases between. CDR3 DNA sequence: TGTGCCAGCAGCGCCACAGGGTTTCTAGCCAAAAACATTCAGTACTTC. Its protein product is CASSATGFLAKNIQYF.

This clonotype was seen many times. The chain employs TRBV5-1 and TRBJ2-1, with D perhaps matching TRBD1 (5 bases). Trimming took 0 bases from V and 5 from J, leaving 9 bases between them. CDR1 is SGHRS and CDR2 is YFSETQ in the germline V gene. The CDR3 sequence is 14 residues long. This chain's CDR3 is CASSLGQTDNEQFF. DNA of the CDR3: TGCGCCAGCAGCTTGGGACAGACCGACAATGAGCAGTTCTTC. The complete variable domain, with remaining parts taken from reference TRBV5-1 and TRBJ2-1, reads KAGVTQTPRYLIKTRGQQVTLSCSPISGHRSVSWYQQTPGQGLQFLFEYFSETQRNKGNFPGRFSGRQFSNSRSEMNVSTLELGDSALYLCASSLGQTDNEQFFGPGTRLTVL.

The V call is TRBV5-4, the J call TRBJ2-5, with D tentatively TRBD1 (6 bases). Trimming left V 4 bases short and J 3 bases short, with 13 bases between. CDR3 size: 14 residues. The germline V gene has CDR1 SGHNT and CDR2 YYREEE (reference sequence). CDR3 sequence: CASSRKDSEETQYF. The CDR3 nucleotides are TGTGCCAGCAGCCGGAAGGACAGTGAAGAGACCCAGTACTTC.

The rearrangement joins TRBV6-5 to TRBJ2-5; TRBD2 matches 12 bases. V lost 3 bases to trimming and J lost 9 bases; unmatched junction nucleotides: 8. The CDR3 spans 15 residues. The V gene's germline CDR1 is MNHEY and CDR2 SVGAGI. In DNA, the CDR3 is TGTGCCAGCAGTTATTGGACTAGCGGGGTGCGGGCCCAGTACTTC. Translated, it gives CASSYWTSGVRAQYF.

This clonotype was picked up a small number of times. The gene calls are TRBV11-2 and TRBJ2-2, with TRBD2 matching 13 bases. Per the germline V gene, CDR1 is SGHAT and CDR2 is FQNNGV. Trimming removed 4 bases from V and 2 bases from J; junction bases left unmatched: 7. This CDR3 comprises 18 residues. Written as DNA, the CDR3 is TGTGCCAGCAGCTCCCGACTAGCGGGGGGCTTCAACACCGGGGAGCTGTTTTTT. Protein: CASSSRLAGGFNTGELFF.

This clonotype was seen ten or more times. This sequence joins TRBV18 and TRBJ2-5, with 9 bases identical to TRBD1. The CDR3 covers 16 residues. The V segment lost 5 bases and the J segment 5 bases; nucleotides outside the gene matches: 12. Germline V gene lookup returns CDR1 KGHSH and CDR2 LQKENI. CDR3 coding DNA: TGTGCCAGCTCATCCCTCACAGGGGGCCTCCGGGAGACCCAGTACTTC. Translating gives CASSSLTGGLRETQYF.

This clonotype was found a few times. V and J are TRBV7-9 and TRBJ2-5; 11 nucleotides match TRBD2. The CDR3 contains 16 residues. Germline lookup yields CDR1 SEHNR and CDR2 FQNEAQ (reference sequence). V shed 5 bases, J shed 5 bases, and the junction held 10 bases outside the gene matches. This CDR3 is CASSSSGGAGGETQYF. Here the CDR3 DNA reads TGTGCCAGCAGCAGTAGCGGGGGGGCCGGCGGGGAGACCCAGTACTTC. Complete variable domain (other parts from reference TRBV7-9 and TRBJ2-5): DTGVSQNPRHKITKRGQNVTFRCDPISEHNRLYWYRQTLGQGPEFLTYFQNEAQLEKSRLLSDRFSAERPKGSFSTLEIQRTEQGDSAMYLCASSSSGGAGGETQYFGPGTRLLVL.

The rearrangement uses TRBV7-2 and TRBJ2-2; perhaps TRBD1 as D (5 bases). The V and J ends lost 2 bases and 6 bases respectively, with 13 bases between them. Germline V gene lookup returns CDR1 SGHTA and CDR2 FQGNSA. This CDR3 region has 15 residues. CDR3 nucleotide sequence: TGTGCCAGCAGCTTATGGACCTCAGGGCCCGGGGAGCTGTTTTTT. Its protein is CASSLWTSGPGELFF.

This clonotype appeared a few times. This chain links TRBV12-3 or TRBV12-4 with TRBJ2-1; D unresolved. Between the trimmed V and J ends, which lost 7 bases and 9 bases, there was a span of 10 bases. The CDR3 contains 11 residues. CDR3: CASTSFGEQFF. The DNA of the CDR3 is TGTGCCAGCACCTCCTTCGGTGAGCAGTTCTTC.

This clonotype occurred a few times. The genes are TRBV3-1 and TRBJ2-7, with 8 bases fitting TRBD1. J gave up 7 bases and V 4 bases, and 6 bases lay outside the gene matches. The CDR3 runs to 13 residues. Germline V CDR1 and CDR2: LGHDT, YNNKEL (reference sequence). The CDR3 sequence: CASSLQGGDEQYV. CDR3 DNA: TGTGCCAGCAGCCTACAGGGGGGTGATGAGCAGTACGTC.

The chain recombines TRBV20-1 with TRBJ2-7, with D possibly matching TRBD2 (6 bases). Germline V gene lookup returns CDR1 DFQATT and CDR2 SNEGSKA (reference sequence). V was shortened by 3 bases and J by 1 base, with 10 bases between the two germline ends. This CDR3 contains 13 residues. In DNA, the CDR3 is TGCAGTGCTAGTGCGGGGACTTCCTACGAGCAGTACTTC. Residues: CSASAGTSYEQYF.

This clonotype was observed a handful of times. CDR3 protein: CASGAVVMDTQYF. DNA of the CDR3: TGTGCTAGTGGTGCCGTTGTGATGGATACGCAGTATTTT. The genes are TRBV12-5 and TRBJ2-3; D remains ambiguous. The CDR3 spans 13 residues. With 5 bases removed from V and 6 bases from J, the gap between germline ends came to 12 bases. Germline loops: CDR1 LGHNT, CDR2 FRNRAP. Drawing the rest from reference TRBV12-5 and TRBJ2-3, the complete variable domain is DARVTQTPRHKVTEMGQEVTMRCQPILGHNTVFWYRQTMMQGLELLAYFRNRAPLDDSGMPKDRFSAEMPDATLATLKIQPSEPRDSAVYFCASGAVVMDTQYFGPGTRLTVL.